The source of this T cell receptor (beta chain) is a study of cytomegalovirus exposure and HLA in healthy donors. Study-wide results and limits: The authors listed approximately 150 TCR beta chains as cytomegalovirus-associated. Later analysis identified a missense DCLRE1C variant that was linked to TCR beta V- and J-gene trimming.

With respect to this clone: Its antigen is not identified.

Primers included in the PCR were 60 Vbeta and 13 Jbeta primers. The protocol was immunoSEQ multiplex PCR, while the TCRdb copy is restricted to in-frame clones and leaves out a portion. The repertoire holds 150,000 to 200,000 clones, with approximately 76% as singletons. Germline CDR1 and CDR2: SGHVS and FQNEAQ. With 1 base clipped from V and 7 bases from J, the junction kept 3 bases outside the gene matches. This CDR3 region has 15 residues. The V gene is TRBV7-8, the J gene TRBJ2-1; 11 bases align to TRBD1. This sequence was found in a female donor in good health and CMV-seronegative. Sequenced sample: PBMCs. The CDR3 sequence: CASSLGTGGLNEQFF. DNA of the CDR3: TGTGCCAGCAGCTTAGGGACAGGGGGCTTGAATGAGCAGTTCTTC.